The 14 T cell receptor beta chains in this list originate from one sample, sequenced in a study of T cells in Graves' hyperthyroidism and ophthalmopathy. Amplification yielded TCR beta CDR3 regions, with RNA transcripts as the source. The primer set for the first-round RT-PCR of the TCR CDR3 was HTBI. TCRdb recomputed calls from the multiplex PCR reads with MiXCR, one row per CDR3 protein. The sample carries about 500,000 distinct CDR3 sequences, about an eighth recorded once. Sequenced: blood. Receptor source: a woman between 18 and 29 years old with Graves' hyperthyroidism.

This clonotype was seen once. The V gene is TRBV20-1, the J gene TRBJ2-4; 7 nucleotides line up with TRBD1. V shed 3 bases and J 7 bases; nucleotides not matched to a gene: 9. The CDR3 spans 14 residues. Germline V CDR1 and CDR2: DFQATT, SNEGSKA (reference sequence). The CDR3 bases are TGCAGTGCTAGTACAGGGGCCGGGGTGAACATTCAGTACTTC. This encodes CSASTGAGVNIQYF.

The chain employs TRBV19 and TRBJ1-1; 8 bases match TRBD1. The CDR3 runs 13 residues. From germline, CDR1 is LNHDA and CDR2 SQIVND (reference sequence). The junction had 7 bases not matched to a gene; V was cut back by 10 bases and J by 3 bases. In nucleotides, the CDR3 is TGTGCCACGACAGGGGAGGGGGACACTGAAGCTTTCTTT. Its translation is CATTGEGDTEAFF.

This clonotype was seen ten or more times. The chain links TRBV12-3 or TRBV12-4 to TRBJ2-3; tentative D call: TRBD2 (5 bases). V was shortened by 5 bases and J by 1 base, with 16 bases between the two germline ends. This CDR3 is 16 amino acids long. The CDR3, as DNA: TGTGCCAGCAGTCCATTTAAGGACTTGGGCACAGATACGCAGTATTTT. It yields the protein CASSPFKDLGTDTQYF.

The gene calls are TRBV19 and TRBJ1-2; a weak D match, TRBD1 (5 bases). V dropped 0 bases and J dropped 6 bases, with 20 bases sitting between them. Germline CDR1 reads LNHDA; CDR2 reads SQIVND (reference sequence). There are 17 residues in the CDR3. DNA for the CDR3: TGTGCCAGTAGTATAGACCTCCGGGACCCCACAACGGATGGCTACACCTTC. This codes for CASSIDLRDPTTDGYTF.

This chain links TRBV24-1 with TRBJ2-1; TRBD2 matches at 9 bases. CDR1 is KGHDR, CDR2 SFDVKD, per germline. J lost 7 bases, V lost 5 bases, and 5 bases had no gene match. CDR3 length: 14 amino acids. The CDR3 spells CATSGASGMNEQFF. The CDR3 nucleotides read TGTGCCACCAGTGGGGCTAGCGGGATGAATGAGCAGTTCTTC.

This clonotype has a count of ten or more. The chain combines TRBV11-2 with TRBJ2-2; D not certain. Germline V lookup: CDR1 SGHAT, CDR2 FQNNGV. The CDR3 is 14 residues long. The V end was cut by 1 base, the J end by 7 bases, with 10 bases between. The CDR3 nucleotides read TGTGCCAGCAGCTTAGCCAGCAATCACGGGGAGCTGTTTTTT. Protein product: CASSLASNHGELFF.

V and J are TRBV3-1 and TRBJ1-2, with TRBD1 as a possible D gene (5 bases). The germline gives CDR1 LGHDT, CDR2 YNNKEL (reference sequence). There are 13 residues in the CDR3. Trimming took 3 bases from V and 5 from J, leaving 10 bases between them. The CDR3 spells CASSQEGKYGYTF. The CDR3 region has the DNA TGTGCCAGCAGCCAGGAGGGGAAGTATGGCTACACCTTC.

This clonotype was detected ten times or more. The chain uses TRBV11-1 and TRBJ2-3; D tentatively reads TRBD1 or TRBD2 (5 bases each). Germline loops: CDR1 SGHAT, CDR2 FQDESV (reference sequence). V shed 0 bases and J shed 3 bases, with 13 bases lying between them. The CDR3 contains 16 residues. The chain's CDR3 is CASSLARDRVTDTQYF. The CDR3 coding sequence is TGTGCCAGCAGCTTAGCGAGGGACCGGGTAACAGATACGCAGTATTTT.

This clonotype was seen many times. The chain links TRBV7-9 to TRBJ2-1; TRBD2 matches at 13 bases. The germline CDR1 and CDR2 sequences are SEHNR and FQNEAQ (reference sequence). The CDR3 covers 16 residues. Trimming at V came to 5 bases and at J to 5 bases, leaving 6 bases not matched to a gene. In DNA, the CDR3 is TGTGCCAGCAGCCTGCCCGGACTAGCGGGGGACAATGAGCAGTTCTTC. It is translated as CASSLPGLAGDNEQFF.

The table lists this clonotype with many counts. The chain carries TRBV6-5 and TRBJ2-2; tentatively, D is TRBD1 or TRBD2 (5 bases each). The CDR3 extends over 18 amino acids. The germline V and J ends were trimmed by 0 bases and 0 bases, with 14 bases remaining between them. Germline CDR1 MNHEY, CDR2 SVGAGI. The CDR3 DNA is TGTGCCAGCAGTTACTCTCCGGGGACGGCGGCGAACACCGGGGAGCTGTTTTTT. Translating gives CASSYSPGTAANTGELFF.

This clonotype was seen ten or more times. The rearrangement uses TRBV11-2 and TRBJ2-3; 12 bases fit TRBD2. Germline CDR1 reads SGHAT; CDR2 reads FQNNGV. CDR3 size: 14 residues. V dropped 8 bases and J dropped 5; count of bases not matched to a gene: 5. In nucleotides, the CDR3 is TGTGCCAGCCAGACTAGCGGGAGTCAAGATACGCAGTATTTT. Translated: CASQTSGSQDTQYF.

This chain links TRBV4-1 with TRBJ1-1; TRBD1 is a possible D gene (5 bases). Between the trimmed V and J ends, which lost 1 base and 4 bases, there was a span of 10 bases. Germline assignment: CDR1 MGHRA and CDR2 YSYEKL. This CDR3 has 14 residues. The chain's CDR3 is CASSQAAGITEAFF. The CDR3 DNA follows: TGCGCCAGCAGCCAAGCCGCAGGGATCACTGAAGCTTTCTTT.

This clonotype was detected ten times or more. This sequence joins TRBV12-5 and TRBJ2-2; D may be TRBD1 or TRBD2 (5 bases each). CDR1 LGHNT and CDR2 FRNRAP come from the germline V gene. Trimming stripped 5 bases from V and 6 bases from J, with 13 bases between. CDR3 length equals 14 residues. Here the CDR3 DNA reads TGTGCTAGTGGTACCGGGACGCAAGCCGGGGAGCTGTTTTTT. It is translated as CASGTGTQAGELFF.

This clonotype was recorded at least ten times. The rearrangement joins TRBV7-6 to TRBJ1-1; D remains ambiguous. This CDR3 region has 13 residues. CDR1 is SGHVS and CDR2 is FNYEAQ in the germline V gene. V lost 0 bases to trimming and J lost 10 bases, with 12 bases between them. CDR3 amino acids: CASSLASDRLAFF. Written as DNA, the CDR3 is TGTGCCAGCAGCTTAGCCAGCGACCGACTAGCTTTCTTT.